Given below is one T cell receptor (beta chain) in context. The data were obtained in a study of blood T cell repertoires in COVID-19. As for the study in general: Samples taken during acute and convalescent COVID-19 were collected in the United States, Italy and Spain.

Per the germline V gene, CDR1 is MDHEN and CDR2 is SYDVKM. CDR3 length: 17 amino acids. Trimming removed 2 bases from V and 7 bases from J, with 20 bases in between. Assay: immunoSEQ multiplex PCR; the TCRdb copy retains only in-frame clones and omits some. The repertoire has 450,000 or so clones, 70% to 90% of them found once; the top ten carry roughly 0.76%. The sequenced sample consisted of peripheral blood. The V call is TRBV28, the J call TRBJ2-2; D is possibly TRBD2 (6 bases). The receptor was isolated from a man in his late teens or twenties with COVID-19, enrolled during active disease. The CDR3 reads CASSLLGLTSGVGELFF. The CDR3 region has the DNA TGTGCCAGCAGTTTACTGGGACTCACCTCGGGGGTCGGGGAGCTGTTTTTT.